Listed here is a single T cell receptor (beta chain). The data belong to a study of T cell responses to AZD1222 COVID-19 vaccine. The repertoire was sequenced with immunoSEQ multiplex PCR; TCRdb's copy has only in-frame clones and lacks some. The repertoire consists of about 110,000 clones, with about nine tenths occurring once and the leading ten covering about 1.6%. The source was peripheral blood, collected on day 0 of AZD1222 vaccination. This clonotype originated in an adult in good health.

CDR3 coding DNA: TGTGCCAGGCGGGTGGGGCAGGGGGTTCGGTACGAGCAGTACTTC. Its protein product is CARRVGQGVRYEQYF. The V call is TRBV15, the J call TRBJ2-7, with 7 bases fitting TRBD1. Germline assignment: CDR1 LNHNV and CDR2 YYDKDF (reference sequence). This CDR3 is built from 15 residues. With V trimmed by 10 bases and J by 4 bases, 16 bases remained unmatched.